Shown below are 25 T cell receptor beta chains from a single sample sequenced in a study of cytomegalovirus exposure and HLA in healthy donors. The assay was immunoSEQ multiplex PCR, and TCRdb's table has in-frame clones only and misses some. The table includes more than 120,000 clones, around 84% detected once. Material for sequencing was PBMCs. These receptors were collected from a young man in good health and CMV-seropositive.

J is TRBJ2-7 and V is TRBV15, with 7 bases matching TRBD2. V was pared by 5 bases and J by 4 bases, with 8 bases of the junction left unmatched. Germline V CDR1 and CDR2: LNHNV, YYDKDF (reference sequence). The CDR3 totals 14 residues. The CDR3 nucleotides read TGTGCCACCAGCGAAGAGCGGGGTGCTTACGAGCAGTACTTC. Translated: CATSEERGAYEQYF.

This chain's CDR3 is CASSPDRAMNTEAFF. In DNA form, the CDR3 reads TGTGCCAGTAGTCCGGACAGGGCCATGAACACTGAAGCTTTCTTT. The chain employs TRBV19 and TRBJ1-1, with 8 bases matching TRBD1. Germline V gene sequence: CDR1 LNHDA, CDR2 SQIVND (reference sequence). CDR3 size: 15 residues. The V segment lost 5 bases and the J segment 0 bases; nucleotides outside the gene matches: 5.

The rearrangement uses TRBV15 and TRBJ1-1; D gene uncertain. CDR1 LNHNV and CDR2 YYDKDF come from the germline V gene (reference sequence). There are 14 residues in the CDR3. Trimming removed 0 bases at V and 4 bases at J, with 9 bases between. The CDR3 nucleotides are TGTGCCACCAGCAGAGATCAAAGGAGCACTGAAGCTTTCTTT. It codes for CATSRDQRSTEAFF.

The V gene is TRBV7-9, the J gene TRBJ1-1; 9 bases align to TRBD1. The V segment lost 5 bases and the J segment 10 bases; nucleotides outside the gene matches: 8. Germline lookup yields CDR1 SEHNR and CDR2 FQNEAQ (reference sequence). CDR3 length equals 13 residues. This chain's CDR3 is CASSAPTGGRAFF. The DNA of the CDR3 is TGTGCCAGCAGCGCGCCAACAGGGGGCCGAGCTTTCTTT.

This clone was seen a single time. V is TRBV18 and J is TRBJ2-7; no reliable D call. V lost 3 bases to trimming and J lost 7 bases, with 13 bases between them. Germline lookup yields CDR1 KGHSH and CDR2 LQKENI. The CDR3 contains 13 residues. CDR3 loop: CASSPQPYGEQYF. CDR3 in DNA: TGTGCCAGCTCACCCCAACCGTACGGGGAGCAGTACTTC.

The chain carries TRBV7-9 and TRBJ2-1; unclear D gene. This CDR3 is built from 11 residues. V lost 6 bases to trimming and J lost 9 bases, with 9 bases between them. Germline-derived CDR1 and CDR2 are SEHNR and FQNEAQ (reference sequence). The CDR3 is CASRIVGEQFF. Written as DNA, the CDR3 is TGTGCCAGCAGAATAGTCGGTGAGCAGTTCTTC.

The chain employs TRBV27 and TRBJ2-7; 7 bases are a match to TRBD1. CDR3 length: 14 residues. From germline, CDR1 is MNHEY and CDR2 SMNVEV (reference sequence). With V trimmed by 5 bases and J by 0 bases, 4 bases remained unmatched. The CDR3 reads CASSTRQGSYEQYF. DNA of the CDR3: TGTGCCAGCAGTACCAGACAGGGCTCCTACGAGCAGTACTTC.

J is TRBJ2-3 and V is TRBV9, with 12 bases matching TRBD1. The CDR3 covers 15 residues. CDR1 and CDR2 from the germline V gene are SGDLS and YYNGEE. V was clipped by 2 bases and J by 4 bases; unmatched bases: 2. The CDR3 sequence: CASSVGTGGADTQYF. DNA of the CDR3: TGTGCCAGCAGCGTCGGGACAGGGGGCGCAGATACGCAGTATTTT. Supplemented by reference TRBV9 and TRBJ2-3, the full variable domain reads DSGVTQTPKHLITATGQRVTLRCSPRSGDLSVYWYQQSLDQGLQFLIQYYNGEERAKGNILERFSAQQFPDLHSELNLSSLELGDSALYFCASSVGTGGADTQYFGPGTRLTVL.

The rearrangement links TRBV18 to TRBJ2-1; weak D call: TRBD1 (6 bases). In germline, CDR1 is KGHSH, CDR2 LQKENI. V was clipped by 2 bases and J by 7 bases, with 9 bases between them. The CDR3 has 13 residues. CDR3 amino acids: CASSPTGWNEQFF. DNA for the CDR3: TGTGCCAGCTCACCAACAGGGTGGAATGAGCAGTTCTTC.

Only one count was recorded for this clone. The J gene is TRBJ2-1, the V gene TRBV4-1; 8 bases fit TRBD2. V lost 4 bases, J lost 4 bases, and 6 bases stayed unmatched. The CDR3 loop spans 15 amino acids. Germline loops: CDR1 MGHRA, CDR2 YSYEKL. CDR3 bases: TGCGCCAGCAGCCGAGCGGGAGTGGGGTACAATGAGCAGTTCTTC. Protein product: CASSRAGVGYNEQFF.

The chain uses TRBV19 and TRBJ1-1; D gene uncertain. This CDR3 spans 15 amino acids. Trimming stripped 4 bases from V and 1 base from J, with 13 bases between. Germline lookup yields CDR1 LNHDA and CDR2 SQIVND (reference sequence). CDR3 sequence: CASSTLGRRNTEAFF. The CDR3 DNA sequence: TGTGCCAGTAGTACACTAGGACGTCGGAACACTGAAGCTTTCTTT.

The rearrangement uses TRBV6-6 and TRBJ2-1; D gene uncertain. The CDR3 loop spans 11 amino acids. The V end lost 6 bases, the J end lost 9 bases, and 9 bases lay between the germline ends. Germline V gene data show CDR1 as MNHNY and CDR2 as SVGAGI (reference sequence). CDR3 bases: TGTGCCAGCAGCTATGGTCGTGAGCAGTTCTTC. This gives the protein CASSYGREQFF.

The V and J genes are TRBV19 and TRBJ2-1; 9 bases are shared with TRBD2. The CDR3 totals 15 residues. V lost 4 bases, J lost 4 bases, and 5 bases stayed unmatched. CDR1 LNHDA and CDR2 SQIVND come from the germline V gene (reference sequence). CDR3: CASSTLAGEYNEQFF. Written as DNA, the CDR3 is TGTGCCAGTAGTACCTTAGCGGGGGAGTACAATGAGCAGTTCTTC.

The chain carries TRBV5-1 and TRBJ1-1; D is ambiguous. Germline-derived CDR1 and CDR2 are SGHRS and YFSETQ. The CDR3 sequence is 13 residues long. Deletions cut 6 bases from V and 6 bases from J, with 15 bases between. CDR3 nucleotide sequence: TGCGCCAGCAACCGGGGAGACGGGCCTGAAGCTTTCTTT. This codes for CASNRGDGPEAFF.

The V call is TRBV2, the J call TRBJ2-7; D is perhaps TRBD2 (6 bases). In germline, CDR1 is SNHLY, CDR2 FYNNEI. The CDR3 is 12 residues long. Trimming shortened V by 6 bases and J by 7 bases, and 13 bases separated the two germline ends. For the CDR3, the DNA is TGTGCCAGCAGCTCGGGAGAGAGGGAGCAGTACTTC. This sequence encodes CASSSGEREQYF.

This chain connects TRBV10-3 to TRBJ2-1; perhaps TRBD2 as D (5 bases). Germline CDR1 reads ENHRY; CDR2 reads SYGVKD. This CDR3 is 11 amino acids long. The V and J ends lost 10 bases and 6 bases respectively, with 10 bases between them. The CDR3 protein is CATGGGNEQFF. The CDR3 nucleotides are TGTGCCACCGGAGGTGGCAATGAGCAGTTCTTC.

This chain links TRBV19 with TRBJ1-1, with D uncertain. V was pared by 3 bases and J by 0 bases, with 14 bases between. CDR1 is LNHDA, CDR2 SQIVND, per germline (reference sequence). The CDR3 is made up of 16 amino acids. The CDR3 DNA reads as TGTGCCAGTAGTATCCGGCGACATTCCATGAACACTGAAGCTTTCTTT. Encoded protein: CASSIRRHSMNTEAFF.

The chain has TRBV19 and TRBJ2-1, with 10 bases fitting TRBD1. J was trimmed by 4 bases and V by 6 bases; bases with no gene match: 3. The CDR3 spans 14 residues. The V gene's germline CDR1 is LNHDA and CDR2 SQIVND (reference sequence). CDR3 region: CASRDRGWYNEQFF. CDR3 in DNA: TGTGCCAGTAGGGACAGGGGGTGGTACAATGAGCAGTTCTTC.

CDR3 loop: CASTGIMNTEAFF. DNA for the CDR3: TGTGCCAGCACAGGGATTATGAACACTGAAGCTTTCTTT. This chain links TRBV9 with TRBJ1-1; maybe TRBD1 (5 bases). V dropped 6 bases and J dropped 0 bases, with 9 bases sitting between them. The CDR3 runs 13 residues. Germline CDR1 SGDLS, CDR2 YYNGEE.

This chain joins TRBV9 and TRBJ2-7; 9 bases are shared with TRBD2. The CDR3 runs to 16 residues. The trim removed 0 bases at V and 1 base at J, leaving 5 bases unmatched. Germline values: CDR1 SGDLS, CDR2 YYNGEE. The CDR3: CASSVGPSGVSYEQYF. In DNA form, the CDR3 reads TGTGCCAGCAGCGTAGGTCCTAGCGGGGTGTCCTACGAGCAGTACTTC.

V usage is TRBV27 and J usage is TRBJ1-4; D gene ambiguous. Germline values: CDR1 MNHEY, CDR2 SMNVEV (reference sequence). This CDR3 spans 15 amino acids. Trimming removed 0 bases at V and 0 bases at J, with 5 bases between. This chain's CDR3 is CASSLSPATNEKLFF. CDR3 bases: TGTGCCAGCAGTTTATCCCCCGCAACTAATGAAAAACTGTTTTTT.

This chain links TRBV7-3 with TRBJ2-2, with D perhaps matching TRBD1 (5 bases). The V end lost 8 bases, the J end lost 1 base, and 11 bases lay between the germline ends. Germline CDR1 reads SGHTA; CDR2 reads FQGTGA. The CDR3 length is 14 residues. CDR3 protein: CASRQGGNTGELFF. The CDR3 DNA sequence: TGTGCCAGCCGGCAGGGCGGGAACACCGGGGAGCTGTTTTTT.

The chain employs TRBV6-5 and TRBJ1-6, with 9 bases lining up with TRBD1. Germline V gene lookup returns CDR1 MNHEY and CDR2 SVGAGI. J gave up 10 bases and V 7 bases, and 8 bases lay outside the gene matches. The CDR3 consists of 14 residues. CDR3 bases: TGTGCCAGCAAAATGACAGGGGGTCGGTCACCCCTCCACTTT. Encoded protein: CASKMTGGRSPLHF.

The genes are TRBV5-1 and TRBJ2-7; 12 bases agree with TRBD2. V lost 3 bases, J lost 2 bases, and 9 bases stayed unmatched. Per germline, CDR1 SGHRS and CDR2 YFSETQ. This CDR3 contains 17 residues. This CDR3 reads CASSSTPRTSGTYEQYF. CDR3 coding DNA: TGCGCCAGCAGCTCAACACCGAGGACTAGCGGGACCTACGAGCAGTACTTC.

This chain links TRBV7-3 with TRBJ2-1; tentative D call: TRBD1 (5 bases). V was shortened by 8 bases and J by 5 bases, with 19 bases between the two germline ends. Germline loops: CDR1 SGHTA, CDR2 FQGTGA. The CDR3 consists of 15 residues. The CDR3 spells CASGRDSSGNNEQFF. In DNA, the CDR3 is TGTGCCAGCGGAAGAGACTCTTCAGGGAACAATGAGCAGTTCTTC.